The T cell receptor (beta chain) under discussion was sequenced for a study of OX40 agonist ivuxolimab in advanced cancers. Study as a whole: In this cohort, patients received ivuxolimab, an agonistic anti-OX40 (CD134) antibody. Subjects had a mean age of roughly 60 years, with a range of about 23 to 90; around 80% were male. Past anti-PD-1, anti-PD-L1 or anti-CTLA-4 therapy was accepted, and 30% to 45% had received some.

Study-level results: Clonal expansion by week 6 occurred in CD4+ and CD8+ blood T cells (at 0.1 to 3.0 mg/kg).

The table came from immunoSEQ multiplex PCR; TCRdb's copy has only in-frame clones and leaves some out. The sample lists more than 85,000 clones; about nine tenths were seen once. Trimming removed 0 bases at V and 4 bases at J, with 13 bases between. The CDR3 loop spans 15 amino acids. Looked up from germline, CDR1 is SGHRS and CDR2 is YFSETQ. Worth noting for this clone: Its antigen is undetermined.

This material consisted of CD4+ or CD8+ T cells sorted from blood, taken in a trial of the OX40 agonist ivuxolimab. The chain carries TRBV5-1 and TRBJ1-1; possibly TRBD1 for D (6 bases). The sequence was collected from an adult with an advanced solid tumor such as melanoma, head and neck, liver or kidney cancer. This chain's CDR3 is CASSLGNRDGTEAFF. In DNA form, the CDR3 reads TGCGCCAGCAGCTTGGGTAACAGGGATGGCACTGAAGCTTTCTTT.